The clone carrying this T cell receptor (beta chain) was counted a few times. The antigen is unknown. Trimming removed 3 bases from V and 8 bases from J, with 10 bases in between. Germline CDR1 and CDR2: LGHDT and YNNKEL (reference sequence). This CDR3 has 12 amino acids. The data originate from a study of T cells in Graves' hyperthyroidism and ophthalmopathy. Study conclusions and caveats: From stable hyperthyroidism, ophthalmopathy was set apart by a 13 V-J model. Most thyroid clonotypes that were expanded above 0.001 also turned up in blood.

The investigators amplified TCR beta CDR3 regions from RNA transcripts. With the HTBI primer set, the TCR CDR3 went through a first round of RT-PCR. TCRdb passed the multiplex PCR reads through MiXCR, listing each CDR3 protein once. The table has 300,000 to 450,000 distinct CDR3 sequences, around 14% seen once; the top ten hold approximately 9.9%. With a duration under 2 months, the hyperthyroidism was newly diagnosed in patients aged 18 to 65. The V and J genes are TRBV3-1 and TRBJ1-2; tentative D call: TRBD1 (6 bases). Sequencing used blood. This clonotype originated in a woman in her fifties or sixties with Graves' hyperthyroidism. The CDR3 loop is CASSHGGGGYTF. The CDR3 nucleotides are TGTGCCAGCAGCCACGGGGGGGGCGGCTACACCTTC.